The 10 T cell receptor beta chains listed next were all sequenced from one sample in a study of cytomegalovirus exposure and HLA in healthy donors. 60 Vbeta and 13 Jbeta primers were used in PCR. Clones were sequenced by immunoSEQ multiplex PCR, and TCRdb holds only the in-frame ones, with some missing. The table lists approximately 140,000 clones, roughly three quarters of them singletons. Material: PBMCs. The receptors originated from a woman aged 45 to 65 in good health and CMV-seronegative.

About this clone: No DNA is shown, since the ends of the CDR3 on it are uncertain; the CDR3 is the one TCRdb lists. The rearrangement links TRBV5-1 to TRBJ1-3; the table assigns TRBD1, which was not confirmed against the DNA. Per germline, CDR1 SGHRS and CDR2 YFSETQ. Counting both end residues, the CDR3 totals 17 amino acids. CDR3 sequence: CASSLFGPGEAGNTIYF.

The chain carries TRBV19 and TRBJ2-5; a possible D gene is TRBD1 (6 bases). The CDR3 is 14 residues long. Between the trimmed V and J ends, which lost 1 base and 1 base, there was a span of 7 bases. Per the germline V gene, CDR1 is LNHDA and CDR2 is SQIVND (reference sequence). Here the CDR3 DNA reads TGTGCCAGTAGTATAGGAGGGGGCCAAGAGACCCAGTACTTC. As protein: CASSIGGGQETQYF.

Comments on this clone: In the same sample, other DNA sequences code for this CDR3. CDR3 nucleotides: TGTGCCAGCAGCTTAGGGGGAGACACCGGGGAGCTGTTTTTT. Protein: CASSLGGDTGELFF. The V gene is TRBV11-3, the J gene TRBJ2-2; TRBD2 is a possible D gene (5 bases). The CDR3 is 14 residues long. Germline CDR1 is SGHNT and CDR2 is YENEEA. V was clipped by 1 base and J by 3 bases, with 6 bases between them.

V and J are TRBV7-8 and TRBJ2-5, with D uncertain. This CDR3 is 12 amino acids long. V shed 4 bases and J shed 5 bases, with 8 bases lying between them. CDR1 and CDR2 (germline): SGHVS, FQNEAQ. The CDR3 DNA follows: TGTGCCAGCAGCTCGTCGAGGGAGACCCAGTACTTC. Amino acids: CASSSSRETQYF.

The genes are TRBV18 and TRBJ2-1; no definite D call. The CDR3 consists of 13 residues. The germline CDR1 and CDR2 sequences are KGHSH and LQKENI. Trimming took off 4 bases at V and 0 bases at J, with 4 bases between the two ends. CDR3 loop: CASSRSSYNEQFF. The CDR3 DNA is TGTGCCAGCTCACGGAGCTCCTACAATGAGCAGTTCTTC.

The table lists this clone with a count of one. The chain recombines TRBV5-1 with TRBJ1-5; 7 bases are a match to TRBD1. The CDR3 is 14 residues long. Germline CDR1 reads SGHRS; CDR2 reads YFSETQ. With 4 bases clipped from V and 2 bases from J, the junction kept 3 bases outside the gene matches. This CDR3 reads CASSRGGGNQPQHF. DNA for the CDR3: TGCGCCAGCAGCCGAGGGGGCGGCAATCAGCCCCAGCATTTT. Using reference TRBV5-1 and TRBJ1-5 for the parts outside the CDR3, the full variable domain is KAGVTQTPRYLIKTRGQQVTLSCSPISGHRSVSWYQQTPGQGLQFLFEYFSETQRNKGNFPGRFSGRQFSNSRSEMNVSTLELGDSALYLCASSRGGGNQPQHFGDGTRLSIL.

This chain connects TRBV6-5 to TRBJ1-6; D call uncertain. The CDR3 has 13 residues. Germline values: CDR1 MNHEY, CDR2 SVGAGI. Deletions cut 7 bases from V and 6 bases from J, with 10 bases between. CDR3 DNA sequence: TGTGCCAGCAAGGACGCGGGTAATTCACCCCTCCACTTT. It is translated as CASKDAGNSPLHF.

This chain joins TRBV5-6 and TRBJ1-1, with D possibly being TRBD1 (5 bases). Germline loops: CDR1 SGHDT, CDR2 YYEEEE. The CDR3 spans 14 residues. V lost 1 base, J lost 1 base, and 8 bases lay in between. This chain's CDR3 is CASSLPQGNTEAFF. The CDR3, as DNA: TGTGCCAGCAGCTTGCCCCAGGGGAACACTGAAGCTTTCTTT.

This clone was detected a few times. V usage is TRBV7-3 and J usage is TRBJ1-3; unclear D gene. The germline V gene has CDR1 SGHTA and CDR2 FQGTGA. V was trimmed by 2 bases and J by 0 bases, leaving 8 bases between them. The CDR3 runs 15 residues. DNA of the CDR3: TGTGCCAGCAGCTTAGGGCCAAGCTCTGGAAACACCATATATTTT. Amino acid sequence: CASSLGPSSGNTIYF.

CDR3 nucleotides: TGCGCCAGCAGCCAAGATCCGACATATACTAGCACAGATACGCAGTATTTT. Its translation: CASSQDPTYTSTDTQYF. This chain links TRBV4-3 with TRBJ2-3; D call uncertain. CDR1 is LGHNA and CDR2 is YSLEER in the germline V gene. This CDR3 contains 17 residues. Trimming left V 0 bases short and J 0 bases short, with 13 bases between.